This record concerns one T cell receptor beta chain sequence. This sample was taken from a study of blood T cell repertoires in COVID-19. Study-level information: The United States, Italy and Spain were the sources of the acute and convalescent COVID-19 samples. Sources were T cells, B-cell-depleted T cells, or PBMCs; the material itself was cDNA or gDNA.

Between the trimmed V and J ends, which lost 0 bases and 10 bases, there was a span of 13 bases. CDR3 length equals 14 residues. Germline-derived CDR1 and CDR2 are SGHRS and YFSETQ. Original data processing: Quantification of nucleated cells was approximated via reference gene primer amplification. The assay was immunoSEQ multiplex PCR, and TCRdb's table has in-frame clones only and misses some. D and trimming come from the DNA, and the V and J calls and clone size come from that table. The sample carries 45,000 to 65,000 clones, roughly 74% recorded once. This receptor was obtained from a human donor in a cohort sampled during active COVID-19. The chain recombines TRBV5-1 with TRBJ1-4, with D possibly being TRBD1 (5 bases). Sequenced input: peripheral blood. In nucleotides, the CDR3 is TGCGCCAGCAGCTTGGTAGCGGGGCTGGGAAAACTGTTTTTT. This encodes CASSLVAGLGKLFF. The full variable domain, completed using reference TRBV5-1 and TRBJ1-4, is KAGVTQTPRYLIKTRGQQVTLSCSPISGHRSVSWYQQTPGQGLQFLFEYFSETQRNKGNFPGRFSGRQFSNSRSEMNVSTLELGDSALYLCASSLVAGLGKLFFGSGTQLSVL.